Below, 12 T cell receptor beta chains from the same sample are listed, as sequenced in a study of naive and memory T cell subsets. An equimolar mix of two oligonucleotides served as the beta constant-region primer for TRBC1 and TRBC2. The ligated cDNA underwent four PCR rounds using SP2 and nested alpha and beta constant-region primers. TCRdb re-called the UMI-ligation and nested PCR reads through MiXCR, storing one row per CDR3 protein. The profile shows more than 120,000 distinct CDR3 sequences, about a fifth of them singletons. Broader study findings: Naive repertoires, especially CD8, held a few larger clonotypes, possibly memory cells re-expressing CD45RA.

These receptors lack a known antigen. What was sequenced was naive CD8+ T cells from blood. Receptors were obtained from a human donor in good health.

This clonotype was recorded at least ten times. The chain is built from TRBV5-1 and TRBJ1-1; D might be TRBD1 (5 bases). Per germline, CDR1 SGHRS and CDR2 YFSETQ. V shed 1 base and J shed 1 base, with 8 bases lying between them. CDR3 size: 14 residues. The CDR3 is CASSLWGENTEAFF. The CDR3 nucleotides read TGCGCCAGCAGCTTGTGGGGCGAGAACACTGAAGCTTTCTTT.

The genes are TRBV28 and TRBJ2-1; D ambiguous. The germline V gene encodes CDR1 MDHEN and CDR2 SYDVKM. V lost 7 bases and J 0 bases, leaving 10 bases between the germline ends. The CDR3 sequence is 14 residues long. For the CDR3, the DNA is TGTGCCAGCAACGCTCTGAGCTCCTACAATGAGCAGTTCTTC. Residues: CASNALSSYNEQFF.

The chain combines TRBV20-1 with TRBJ1-2; D is perhaps TRBD1 (5 bases). The germline gives CDR1 DFQATT, CDR2 SNEGSKA (reference sequence). CDR3 length: 16 residues. V was trimmed by 0 bases and J by 0 bases, leaving 14 bases between them. CDR3 loop: CSARDLGGLSNYGYTF. DNA for the CDR3: TGCAGTGCTAGAGACCTTGGGGGACTTTCTAACTATGGCTACACCTTC.

This chain joins TRBV27 and TRBJ1-5; unclear D gene. V was clipped by 1 base and J by 5 bases, with 6 bases between them. CDR3 length equals 13 residues. Per germline, CDR1 MNHEY and CDR2 SMNVEV (reference sequence). DNA for the CDR3: TGTGCCAGCAGTTTATATCCTTATCAGCCCCAGCATTTT. Translated: CASSLYPYQPQHF.

This clonotype was counted between two and nine times. This sequence joins TRBV27 and TRBJ2-1, with 9 bases matching TRBD1. CDR1 and CDR2 from the germline V gene are MNHEY and SMNVEV (reference sequence). CDR3 length: 12 amino acids. The ends lost 3 bases at V and 13 bases at J; junction bases unmatched: 4. The CDR3 nucleotides read TGTGCCAGCAGTTTCGGGACAGGGTCCCAGTTCTTC. Amino acids: CASSFGTGSQFF.

This clonotype was observed a handful of times. V is TRBV12-3 or TRBV12-4 and J is TRBJ1-5; D is ambiguous. This CDR3 is 13 amino acids long. V was shortened by 3 bases and J by 5 bases, with 8 bases between the two germline ends. The CDR3 sequence is CASSLYRHQPQHF. The CDR3 DNA reads TGTGCCAGCAGTTTGTACAGACATCAGCCCCAGCATTTT.

This sequence joins TRBV2 and TRBJ2-7; the D is unclear. The CDR3 is 14 amino acids. The germline gives CDR1 SNHLY, CDR2 FYNNEI. Deletions cut 7 bases from V and 5 bases from J, with 18 bases between. CDR3: CASIATRSPNEQYF. CDR3 in DNA: TGTGCCAGCATTGCGACTCGGTCGCCCAACGAGCAGTACTTC. Full variable domain (outside the CDR3, taken from reference TRBV2 and TRBJ2-7): EPEVTQTPSHQVTQMGQEVILRCVPISNHLYFYWYRQILGQKVEFLVSFYNNEISEKSEIFDDQFSVERPDGSNFTLKIRSTKLEDSAMYFCASIATRSPNEQYFGPGTRLTVT.

The genes are TRBV9 and TRBJ2-5; tentatively, D is TRBD2 (5 bases). V gave up 4 bases and J gave up 5 bases, with 21 bases separating them. The CDR3 extends over 16 amino acids. CDR1 is SGDLS, CDR2 YYNGEE, per germline. CDR3 protein: CASSSRTQPGVETQYF. CDR3 bases: TGTGCCAGCAGCTCTAGGACTCAACCCGGGGTGGAGACCCAGTACTTC.

CDR3 sequence (DNA): TGTGCCAGCAGTCCTATCTCCGAGGCAGGCCCCACCTACGAGCAGTACTTC. Its protein product is CASSPISEAGPTYEQYF. V is TRBV28 and J is TRBJ2-7, with D unclear. The CDR3 sequence is 17 residues long. Germline V lookup: CDR1 MDHEN, CDR2 SYDVKM. V lost 5 bases, J lost 2 bases, and 22 bases lay in between.

This clonotype was counted at least ten times. This chain links TRBV19 with TRBJ2-7; possible D gene TRBD1, 6 bases. The ends were cut back, 5 bases at V and 5 bases at J, with 16 bases in the middle. Germline V gene data show CDR1 as LNHDA and CDR2 as SQIVND (reference sequence). The CDR3 is 14 amino acids. The CDR3 loop is CASSPRDTNHEQYF. The CDR3 coding sequence is TGTGCCAGTAGTCCACGGGACACGAACCACGAGCAGTACTTC.

This clonotype was seen a handful of times. The chain employs TRBV6-5 and TRBJ2-7; D is undetermined. V was cut by 6 bases and J by 0 bases, with 6 bases left in between. The CDR3 totals 12 residues. Germline-derived CDR1 and CDR2 are MNHEY and SVGAGI. The CDR3 loop is CASRGSSYEQYF. The CDR3 nucleotides are TGTGCCAGCAGGGGCAGCTCCTACGAGCAGTACTTC.

The chain combines TRBV29-1 with TRBJ2-1; no firm D call. Trimming shortened V by 3 bases and J by 2 bases, and 8 bases separated the two germline ends. Germline V CDR1 and CDR2: SQVTM, ANQGSEA. The CDR3 has 13 amino acids. The CDR3: CSVEEDTYNEQFF. CDR3 DNA: TGCAGCGTTGAGGAAGACACCTACAATGAGCAGTTCTTC.